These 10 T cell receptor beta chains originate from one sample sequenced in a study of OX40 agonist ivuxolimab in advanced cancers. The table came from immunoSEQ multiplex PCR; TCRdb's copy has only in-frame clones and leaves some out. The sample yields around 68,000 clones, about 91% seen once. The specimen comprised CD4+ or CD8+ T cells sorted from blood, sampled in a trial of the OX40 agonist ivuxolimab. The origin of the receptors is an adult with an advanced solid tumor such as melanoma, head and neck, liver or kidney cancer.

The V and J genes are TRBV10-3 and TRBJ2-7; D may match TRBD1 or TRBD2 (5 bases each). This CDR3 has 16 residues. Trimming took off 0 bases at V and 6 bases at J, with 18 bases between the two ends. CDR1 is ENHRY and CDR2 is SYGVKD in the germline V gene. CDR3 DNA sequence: TGTGCCATCAGTGAGTCGAAAGGGGCGCAGGGACGCGAGCAGTACTTC. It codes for CAISESKGAQGREQYF.

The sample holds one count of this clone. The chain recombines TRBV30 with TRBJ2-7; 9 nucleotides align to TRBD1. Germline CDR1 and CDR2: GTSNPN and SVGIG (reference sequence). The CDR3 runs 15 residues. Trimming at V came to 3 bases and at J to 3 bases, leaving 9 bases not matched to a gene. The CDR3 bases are TGTGCCTGGAGGAGACCCGGACAGGGGATCTACGAGCAGTACTTC. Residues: CAWRRPGQGIYEQYF.

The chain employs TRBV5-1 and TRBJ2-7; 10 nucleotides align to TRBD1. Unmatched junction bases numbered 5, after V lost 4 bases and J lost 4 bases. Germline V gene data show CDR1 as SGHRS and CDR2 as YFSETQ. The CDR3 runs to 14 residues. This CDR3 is CASSPGQGLYEQYF. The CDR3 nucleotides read TGCGCCAGCAGCCCGGGACAGGGGCTTTACGAGCAGTACTTC.

CDR3 DNA: TGTGCCAGTAGTATAGATAGACAGGGGGCGGTTGGGGCCAACGTCCTGACTTTC. Protein: CASSIDRQGAVGANVLTF. The chain joins TRBV19 to TRBJ2-6; 10 positions match TRBD1. There are 18 residues in the CDR3. With V trimmed by 0 bases and J by 3 bases, 5 bases remained unmatched. The germline V gene encodes CDR1 LNHDA and CDR2 SQIVND (reference sequence).

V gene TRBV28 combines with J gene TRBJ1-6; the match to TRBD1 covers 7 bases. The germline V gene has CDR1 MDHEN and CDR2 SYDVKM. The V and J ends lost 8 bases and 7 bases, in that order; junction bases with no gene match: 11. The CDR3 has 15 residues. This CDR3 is CASSVSSGQNSPLHF. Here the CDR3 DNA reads TGTGCCAGCTCAGTTTCCTCGGGACAGAATTCACCCCTCCACTTT. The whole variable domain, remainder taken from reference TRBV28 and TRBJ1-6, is DVKVTQSSRYLVKRTGEKVFLECVQDMDHENMFWYRQDPGLGLRLIYFSYDVKMKEKGDIPEGYSVSREKKERFSLILESASTNQTSMYLCASSVSSGQNSPLHFGNGTRLTVT.

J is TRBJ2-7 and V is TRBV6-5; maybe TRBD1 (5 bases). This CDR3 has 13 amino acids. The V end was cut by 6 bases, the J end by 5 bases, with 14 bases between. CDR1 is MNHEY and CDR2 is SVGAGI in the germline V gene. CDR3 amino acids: CASRPGSNHEQYF. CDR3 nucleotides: TGTGCCAGCAGGCCAGGGTCGAACCACGAGCAGTACTTC.

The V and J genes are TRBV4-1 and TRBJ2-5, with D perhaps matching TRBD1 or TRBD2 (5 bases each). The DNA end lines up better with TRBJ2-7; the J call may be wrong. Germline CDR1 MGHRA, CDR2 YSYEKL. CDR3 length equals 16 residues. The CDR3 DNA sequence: TGCGCCAGCAGCCAAGATCCCGGGACCGACTCCTACGAGCAGTACTTC. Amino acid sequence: CASSQDPGTDSYEQYF.

The CDR3 spells CASSLRLSPLHF. In DNA form, the CDR3 reads TGTGCCAGCAGCTTAAGGCTTTCACCCCTCCACTTT. The rearrangement links TRBV11-3 to TRBJ1-6; D call uncertain. Germline CDR1 is SGHNT and CDR2 is YENEEA. V lost 2 bases, J lost 9 bases, and 5 bases lay in between. The length of the CDR3 is 12 residues. Variable domain in full (rest from reference TRBV11-3 and TRBJ1-6): EAGVVQSPRYKIIEKKQPVAFWCNPISGHNTLYWYLQNLGQGPELLIRYENEEAVDDSQLPKDRFSAERLKGVDSTLKIQPAELGDSAVYLCASSLRLSPLHFGNGTRLTVT.

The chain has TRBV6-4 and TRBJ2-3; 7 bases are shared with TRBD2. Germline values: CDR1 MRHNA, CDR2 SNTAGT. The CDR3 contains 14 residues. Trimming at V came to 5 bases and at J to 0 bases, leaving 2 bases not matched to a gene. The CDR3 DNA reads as TGTGCCAGCAGTCCGGGACTAAGCACAGATACGCAGTATTTT. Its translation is CASSPGLSTDTQYF.

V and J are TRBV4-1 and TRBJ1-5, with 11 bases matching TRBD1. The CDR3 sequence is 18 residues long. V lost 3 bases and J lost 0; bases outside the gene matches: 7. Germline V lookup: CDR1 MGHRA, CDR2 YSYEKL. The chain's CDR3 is CASSQPGQGDYSNQPQHF. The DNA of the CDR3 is TGCGCCAGCAGCCAGCCGGGACAGGGGGATTATAGCAATCAGCCCCAGCATTTT.